This T cell receptor beta chain comes out of a study of CD8 T cells in ankylosing spondylitis. Findings of the study overall: Significant enrichment of disease-linked clones was reported in matched ankylosing spondylitis synovial fluid.

V gave up 3 bases and J gave up 15 bases; unmatched junction bases: 7. CDR1 ENHRY and CDR2 SYGVKD come from the germline V gene. The CDR3 covers 13 residues. TCRdb re-analysed the 5' RACE reads in MiXCR, keeping a single row per CDR3 protein. The table records some 140,000 distinct CDR3 sequences, roughly 8.8% of them present only once. In the case of this clonotype: Its matching antigen is unknown.

The chain has TRBV10-3 and TRBJ2-1; 11 bases fit TRBD2. The sequencing sample was made of synovial fluid, either unsorted or a sorted T cell fraction (not recorded which). This sequence originates from a male donor with ankylosing spondylitis. CDR3 in amino acids: CAISDWAGTSGFF. The DNA for the CDR3 is TGTGCCATCAGTGACTGGGCCGGGACTAGCGGGTTCTTC.